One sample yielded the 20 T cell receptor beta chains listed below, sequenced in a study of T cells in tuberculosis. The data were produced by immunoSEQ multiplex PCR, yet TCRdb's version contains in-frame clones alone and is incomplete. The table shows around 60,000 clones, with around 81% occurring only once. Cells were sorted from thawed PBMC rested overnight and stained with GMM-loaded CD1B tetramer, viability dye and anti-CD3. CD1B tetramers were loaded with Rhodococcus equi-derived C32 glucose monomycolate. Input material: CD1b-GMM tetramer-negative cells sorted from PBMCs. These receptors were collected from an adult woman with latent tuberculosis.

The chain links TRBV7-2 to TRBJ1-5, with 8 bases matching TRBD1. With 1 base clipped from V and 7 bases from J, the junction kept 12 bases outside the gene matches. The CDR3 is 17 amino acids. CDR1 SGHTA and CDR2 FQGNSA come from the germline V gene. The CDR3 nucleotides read TGTGCCAGCAGCTTAGATAGTTTCCGGACAGGGAGCCAGCCCCAGCATTTT. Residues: CASSLDSFRTGSQPQHF.

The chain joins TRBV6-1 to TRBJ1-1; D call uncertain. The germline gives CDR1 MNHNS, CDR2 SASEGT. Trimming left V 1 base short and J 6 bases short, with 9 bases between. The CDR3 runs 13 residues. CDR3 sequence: CASSEVRVSEAFF. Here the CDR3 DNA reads TGTGCCAGCAGTGAAGTGAGGGTATCTGAAGCTTTCTTT.

Here the CDR3 DNA reads TGTGCCAGTAGTATAGACAGGCCCAAAAACATTCAGTACTTC. Protein product: CASSIDRPKNIQYF. The chain joins TRBV19 to TRBJ2-4; D gene unclear. This CDR3 has 14 amino acids. V was shortened by 0 bases and J by 2 bases, with 5 bases between the two germline ends. Germline assignment: CDR1 LNHDA and CDR2 SQIVND (reference sequence).

In nucleotides, the CDR3 is TGCGCCAGCACCCGGGGGGTCGGCCATGGCTACACCTTC. It translates to CASTRGVGHGYTF. V and J are TRBV5-1 and TRBJ1-2, with a tentative D call TRBD1 (5 bases). Looked up from germline, CDR1 is SGHRS and CDR2 is YFSETQ. CDR3 length: 13 amino acids. With 6 bases removed from V and 6 bases from J, the gap between germline ends came to 15 bases.

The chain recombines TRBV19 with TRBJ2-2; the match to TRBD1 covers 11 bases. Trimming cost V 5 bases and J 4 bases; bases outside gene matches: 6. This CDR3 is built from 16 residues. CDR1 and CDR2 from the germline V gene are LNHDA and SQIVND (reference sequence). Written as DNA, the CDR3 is TGTGCCAGTAGTTTTGGACAGGGGGCGGGCACCGGGGAGCTGTTTTTT. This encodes CASSFGQGAGTGELFF.

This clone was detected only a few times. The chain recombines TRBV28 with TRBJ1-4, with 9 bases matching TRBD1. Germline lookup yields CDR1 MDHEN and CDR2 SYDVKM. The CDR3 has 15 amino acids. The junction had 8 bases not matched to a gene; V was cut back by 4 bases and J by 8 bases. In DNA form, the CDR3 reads TGTGCCAGCAGTTCTACGTACAGGGGGCGGGAAAAACTGTTTTTT. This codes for CASSSTYRGREKLFF.

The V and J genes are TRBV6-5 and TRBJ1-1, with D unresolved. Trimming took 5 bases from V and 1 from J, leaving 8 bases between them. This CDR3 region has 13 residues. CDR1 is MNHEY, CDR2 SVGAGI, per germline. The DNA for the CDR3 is TGTGCCAGCAGTGACAATTGGAACACTGAAGCTTTCTTT. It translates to CASSDNWNTEAFF.

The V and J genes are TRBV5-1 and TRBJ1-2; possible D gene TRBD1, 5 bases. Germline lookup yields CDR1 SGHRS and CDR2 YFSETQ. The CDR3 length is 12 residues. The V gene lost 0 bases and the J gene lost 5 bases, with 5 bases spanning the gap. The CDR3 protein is CASSLEGYGYTF. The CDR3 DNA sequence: TGCGCCAGCAGCTTGGAGGGGTATGGCTACACCTTC.

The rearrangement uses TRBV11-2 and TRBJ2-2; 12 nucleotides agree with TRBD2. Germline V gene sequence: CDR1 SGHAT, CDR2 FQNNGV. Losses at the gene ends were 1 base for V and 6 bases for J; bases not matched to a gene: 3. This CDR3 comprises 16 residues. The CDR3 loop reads CASSLGGLAGPGELFF. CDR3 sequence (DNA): TGTGCCAGCAGCTTAGGTGGACTAGCGGGACCCGGGGAGCTGTTTTTT. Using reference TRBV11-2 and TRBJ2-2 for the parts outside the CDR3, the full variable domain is EAGVAQSPRYKIIEKRQSVAFWCNPISGHATLYWYQQILGQGPKLLIQFQNNGVVDDSQLPKDRFSAERLKGVDSTLKIQPAKLEDSAVYLCASSLGGLAGPGELFFGEGSRLTVL.

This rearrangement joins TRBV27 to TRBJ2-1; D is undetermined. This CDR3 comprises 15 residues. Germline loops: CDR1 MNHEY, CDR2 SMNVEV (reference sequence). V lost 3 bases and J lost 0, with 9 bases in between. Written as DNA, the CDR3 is TGTGCCAGCAGTTTTACCGCCGGCTCCTACAATGAGCAGTTCTTC. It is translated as CASSFTAGSYNEQFF.

The CDR3 loop reads CASGTGPSTDTQYF. The CDR3 DNA sequence: TGCGCCAGCGGGACAGGGCCTAGCACAGATACGCAGTATTTT. The chain combines TRBV5-1 with TRBJ2-3; 9 nucleotides agree with TRBD1. Germline loops: CDR1 SGHRS, CDR2 YFSETQ. The length of the CDR3 is 14 residues. V shed 7 bases, J shed 0 bases, and the junction held 3 bases outside the gene matches.

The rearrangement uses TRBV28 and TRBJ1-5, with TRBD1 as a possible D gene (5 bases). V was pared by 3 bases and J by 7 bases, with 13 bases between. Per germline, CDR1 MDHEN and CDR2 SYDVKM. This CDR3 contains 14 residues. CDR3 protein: CASSLGGREQPQHF. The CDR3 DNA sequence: TGTGCCAGCAGTTTGGGGGGTCGGGAGCAGCCCCAGCATTTT.

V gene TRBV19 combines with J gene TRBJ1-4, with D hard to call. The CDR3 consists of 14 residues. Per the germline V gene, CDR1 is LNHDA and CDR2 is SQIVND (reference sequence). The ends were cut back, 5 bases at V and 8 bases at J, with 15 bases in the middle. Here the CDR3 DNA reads TGTGCCAGTAGTCCGACGAGAGGGAGAGAAAAACTGTTTTTT. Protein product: CASSPTRGREKLFF.

This CDR3 is CASSPERGRSGEQYF. The CDR3 nucleotides read TGTGCCAGCTCACCAGAGCGGGGTAGGTCTGGCGAGCAGTACTTC. This chain links TRBV18 with TRBJ2-7, with 7 bases fitting TRBD2. The length of the CDR3 is 15 residues. Germline values: CDR1 KGHSH, CDR2 LQKENI. V trimming: 2 bases; J trimming: 6 bases; junction bases outside the gene matches: 10.

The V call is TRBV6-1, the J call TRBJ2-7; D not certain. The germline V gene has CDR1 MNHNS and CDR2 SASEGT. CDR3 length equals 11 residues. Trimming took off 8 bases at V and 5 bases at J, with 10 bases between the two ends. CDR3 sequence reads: CASLNLHEQYF. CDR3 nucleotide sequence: TGTGCCAGCCTAAATCTCCACGAGCAGTACTTC.

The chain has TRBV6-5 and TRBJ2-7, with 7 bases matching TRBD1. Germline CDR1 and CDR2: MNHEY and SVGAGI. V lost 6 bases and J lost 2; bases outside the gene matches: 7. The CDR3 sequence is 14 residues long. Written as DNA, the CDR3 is TGTGCCAGCAGCCCCGGGACAGACACCTACGAGCAGTACTTC. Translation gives CASSPGTDTYEQYF.

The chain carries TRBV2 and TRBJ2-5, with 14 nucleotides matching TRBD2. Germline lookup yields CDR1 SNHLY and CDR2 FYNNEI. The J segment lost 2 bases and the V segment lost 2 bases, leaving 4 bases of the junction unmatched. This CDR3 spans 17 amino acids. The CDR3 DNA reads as TGTGCCAGCAGTGAACTAAGACTAGCGGGAGGGCAAGAGACCCAGTACTTC. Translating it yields CASSELRLAGGQETQYF.

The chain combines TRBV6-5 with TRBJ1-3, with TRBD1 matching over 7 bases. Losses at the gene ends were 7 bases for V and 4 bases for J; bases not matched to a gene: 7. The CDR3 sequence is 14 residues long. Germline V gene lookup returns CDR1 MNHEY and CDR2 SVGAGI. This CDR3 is CASKTGAGGNTIYF. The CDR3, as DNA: TGTGCCAGCAAAACAGGGGCGGGAGGAAACACCATATATTTT.

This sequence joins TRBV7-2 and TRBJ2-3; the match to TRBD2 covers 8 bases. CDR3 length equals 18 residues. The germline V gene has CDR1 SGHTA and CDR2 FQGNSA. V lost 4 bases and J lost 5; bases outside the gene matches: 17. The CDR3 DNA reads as TGTGCCAGCAGCTCATTCGTTAATAGCGGGGTCGTGGGAGATACGCAGTATTTT. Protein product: CASSSFVNSGVVGDTQYF.

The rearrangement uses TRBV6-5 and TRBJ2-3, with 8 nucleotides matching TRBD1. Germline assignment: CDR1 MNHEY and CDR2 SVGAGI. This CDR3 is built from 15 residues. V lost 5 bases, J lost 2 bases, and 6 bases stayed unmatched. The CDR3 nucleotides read TGTGCCAGCAGTAGGGGACAGGCCGACACAGATACGCAGTATTTT. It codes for CASSRGQADTDTQYF.